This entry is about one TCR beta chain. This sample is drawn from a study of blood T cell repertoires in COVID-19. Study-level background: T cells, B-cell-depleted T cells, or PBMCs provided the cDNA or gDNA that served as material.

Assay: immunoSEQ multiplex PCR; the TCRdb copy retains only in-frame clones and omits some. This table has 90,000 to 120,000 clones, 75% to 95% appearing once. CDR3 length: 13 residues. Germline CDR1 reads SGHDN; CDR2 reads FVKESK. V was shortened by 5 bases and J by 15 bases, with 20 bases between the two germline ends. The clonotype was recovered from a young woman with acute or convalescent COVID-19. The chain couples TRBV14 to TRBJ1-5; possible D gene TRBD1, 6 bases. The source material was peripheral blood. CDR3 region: CASSADSWGQRHF. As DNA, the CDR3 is TGTGCCAGCAGCGCGGATTCCTGGGGGCAACGGCATTTT.